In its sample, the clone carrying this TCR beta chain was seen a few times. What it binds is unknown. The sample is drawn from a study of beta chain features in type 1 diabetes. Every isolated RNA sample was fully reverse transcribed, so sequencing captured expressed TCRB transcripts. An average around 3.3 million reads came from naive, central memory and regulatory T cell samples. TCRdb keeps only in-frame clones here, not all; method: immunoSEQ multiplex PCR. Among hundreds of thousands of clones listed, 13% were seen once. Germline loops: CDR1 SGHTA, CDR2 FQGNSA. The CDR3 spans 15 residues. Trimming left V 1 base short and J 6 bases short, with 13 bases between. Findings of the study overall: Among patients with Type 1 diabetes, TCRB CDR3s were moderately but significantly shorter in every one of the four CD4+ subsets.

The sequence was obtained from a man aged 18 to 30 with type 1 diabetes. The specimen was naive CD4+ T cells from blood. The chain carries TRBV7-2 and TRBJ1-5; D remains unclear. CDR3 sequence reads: CASSLGADPSQPQHF. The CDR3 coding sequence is TGTGCCAGCAGCTTAGGGGCAGACCCCTCTCAGCCCCAGCATTTT.